Below, 22 T cell receptor beta chains from the same sample are listed, as sequenced in a study of OX40 agonist ivuxolimab in advanced cancers. Library method: the immunoSEQ multiplex PCR assay. The clones in this table, taken by TCRdb from immuneACCESS, are in-frame only. Not every clone is retained; where verified, under half of the shortfall comes from an unresolved V gene, and the cause of the rest is unknown. Recorded for this sample are about 48,000 clones; more than 75% of them occurred a single time. Of the sample, 9% to 10% is held by the ten largest clones. Sequencing was performed on CD4+ or CD8+ T cells sorted from blood, taken in a trial of the OX40 agonist ivuxolimab. These receptors originate from an adult with an advanced solid tumor such as melanoma, head and neck, liver or kidney cancer.

J is TRBJ1-2 and V is TRBV9; 7 bases align to TRBD1. Trimming removed 8 bases from V and 7 bases from J; junction bases left unmatched: 8. The CDR3 contains 12 residues. CDR1 and CDR2 (germline): SGDLS, YYNGEE. In nucleotides, the CDR3 is TGTGCCAGTTCTGACAGGGTTTCTGGCTACACCTTC. This sequence encodes CASSDRVSGYTF.

J is TRBJ2-7 and V is TRBV28; possible D gene TRBD2, 7 bases. The germline V gene encodes CDR1 MDHEN and CDR2 SYDVKM. Trimming pared 3 bases from V and 3 bases from J, leaving 15 bases between. CDR3 length: 15 amino acids. DNA for the CDR3: TGTGCCAGCAGTTTTCAGGGGCGGGGGCTCTACGAGCAGTACTTC. As protein: CASSFQGRGLYEQYF.

This chain connects TRBV19 to TRBJ1-1; D is unresolved. V gave up 4 bases and J gave up 5 bases, with 11 bases separating them. Germline CDR1 is LNHDA and CDR2 is SQIVND (reference sequence). The CDR3 totals 13 residues. The CDR3 protein is CASSTPPSTEAFF. The CDR3 DNA is TGTGCCAGTAGTACCCCCCCGTCGACTGAAGCTTTCTTT.

The chain combines TRBV6-1 with TRBJ2-7; TRBD1 agrees at 8 bases. The CDR3 is made up of 16 amino acids. Germline V lookup: CDR1 MNHNS, CDR2 SASEGT. The trim removed 1 base at V and 4 bases at J, leaving 9 bases unmatched. CDR3 nucleotides: TGTGCCAGCAGTGAAGGGTACAGGGGGGAGTTATACGAGCAGTACTTC. Amino acid sequence: CASSEGYRGELYEQYF.

The chain carries TRBV7-9 and TRBJ1-2; 10 positions match TRBD1. J lost 8 bases, V lost 4 bases, and 10 bases had no gene match. This CDR3 has 15 amino acids. Germline V gene data show CDR1 as SEHNR and CDR2 as FQNEAQ (reference sequence). The CDR3 DNA reads TGTGCCAGCAGCTCGTACCGGGACAGGGGTATCGGCTACACCTTC. Residues: CASSSYRDRGIGYTF.

CDR3 sequence reads: CASSLDSSSYEQYF. In nucleotides, the CDR3 is TGCGCCAGCAGCTTGGACTCTAGCTCCTACGAGCAGTACTTC. This chain links TRBV5-1 with TRBJ2-7; D remains ambiguous. The ends were cut back, 0 bases at V and 0 bases at J, with 7 bases in the middle. Germline loops: CDR1 SGHRS, CDR2 YFSETQ. CDR3 length: 14 residues. Variable domain in full (rest from reference TRBV5-1 and TRBJ2-7): KAGVTQTPRYLIKTRGQQVTLSCSPISGHRSVSWYQQTPGQGLQFLFEYFSETQRNKGNFPGRFSGRQFSNSRSEMNVSTLELGDSALYLCASSLDSSSYEQYFGPGTRLTVT.

This clone was found once. The V call is TRBV30, the J call TRBJ2-5, with a tentative D call TRBD2 (5 bases). CDR3 length equals 14 residues. V lost 4 bases and J 5 bases, leaving 17 bases between the germline ends. Germline V gene lookup returns CDR1 GTSNPN and CDR2 SVGIG (reference sequence). The CDR3 nucleotides read TGTGCCTGGACATTAACCTGGCCGGGGGAGACCCAGTACTTC. Translated: CAWTLTWPGETQYF.

The chain joins TRBV30 to TRBJ1-1; D might be TRBD1 (6 bases). The CDR3 sequence is 14 residues long. V shed 4 bases and J shed 0 bases, with 12 bases lying between them. In germline, CDR1 is GTSNPN, CDR2 SVGIG (reference sequence). As DNA, the CDR3 is TGTGCCTGGACAACAGGGCGTCTGAACACTGAAGCTTTCTTT. This encodes CAWTTGRLNTEAFF.

V is TRBV5-8 and J is TRBJ2-5, with a weak D call TRBD1 (6 bases). The CDR3 covers 14 residues. Trimming cost V 6 bases and J 5 bases, with 17 bases left between them. Looked up from germline, CDR1 is SGHTS and CDR2 is YDEGEE. This chain's CDR3 is CASTTPTGSETQYF. In DNA, the CDR3 is TGTGCCAGCACCACACCGACAGGCAGCGAGACCCAGTACTTC.

The chain has TRBV30 and TRBJ2-7; 11 bases are a match to TRBD2. Germline-derived CDR1 and CDR2 are GTSNPN and SVGIG (reference sequence). J gave up 3 bases and V 6 bases, and 4 bases lay outside the gene matches. The CDR3 extends over 13 amino acids. The CDR3 bases are TGTGCCTGTAATAGCGGGAGGGGCTACGAGCAGTACTTC. Translation: CACNSGRGYEQYF.

The chain joins TRBV28 to TRBJ1-2; D is unclear. The V gene lost 5 bases and the J gene lost 4 bases, with 14 bases spanning the gap. The germline V gene encodes CDR1 MDHEN and CDR2 SYDVKM. The CDR3 has 14 amino acids. As DNA, the CDR3 is TGTGCCAGCAGTCCCCACGGCCGGTCCTATGGCTACACCTTC. Its protein product is CASSPHGRSYGYTF.

The V and J genes are TRBV18 and TRBJ1-1, with no clear D. Germline loops: CDR1 KGHSH, CDR2 LQKENI. The CDR3 is made up of 14 amino acids. The V end was cut by 1 base, the J end by 4 bases, with 10 bases between. CDR3 in amino acids: CASSPRVEGTEAFF. The CDR3 DNA follows: TGTGCCAGCTCACCACGGGTTGAGGGCACTGAAGCTTTCTTT.

About this clone: Other nucleotide sequences from this sample produce the same CDR3. The chain combines TRBV28 with TRBJ1-4, with D possibly being TRBD1 (6 bases). There are 15 residues in the CDR3. The ends were cut back, 5 bases at V and 4 bases at J, with 14 bases in the middle. Germline V gene lookup returns CDR1 MDHEN and CDR2 SYDVKM. The CDR3 reads CASSPSTGRNEKLFF. In DNA form, the CDR3 reads TGTGCCAGCAGTCCCAGCACAGGGCGTAATGAAAAACTGTTTTTT.

The chain combines TRBV28 with TRBJ2-3, with 8 bases identical to TRBD2. Germline assignment: CDR1 MDHEN and CDR2 SYDVKM. V lost 2 bases and J lost 4; bases outside the gene matches: 5. The CDR3 length is 15 residues. The CDR3 DNA reads as TGTGCCAGCAGTTTACGGGCGGGAGGTGCAGATACGCAGTATTTT. Amino acids: CASSLRAGGADTQYF.

This rearrangement joins TRBV18 to TRBJ2-7, with a tentative D call TRBD1 (5 bases). Germline CDR1 is KGHSH and CDR2 is LQKENI. Trimming removed 3 bases at V and 3 bases at J, with 9 bases between. This CDR3 is 13 amino acids long. Here the CDR3 DNA reads TGTGCCAGCTCACCGACCAGGGACTACGAGCAGTACTTC. Translating it yields CASSPTRDYEQYF.

V gene TRBV6-1 combines with J gene TRBJ2-2, with 10 nucleotides matching TRBD2. The CDR3 covers 15 residues. Trimming at V came to 7 bases and at J to 5 bases, leaving 7 bases not matched to a gene. Germline V gene sequence: CDR1 MNHNS, CDR2 SASEGT. As DNA, the CDR3 is TGTGCCAGCACCGCGACTAGCGGGCATACCGGGGAGCTGTTTTTT. Residues: CASTATSGHTGELFF.

The rearrangement links TRBV19 to TRBJ2-3; D perhaps matches TRBD2 (6 bases). Trimming left V 6 bases short and J 2 bases short, with 9 bases between. Looked up from germline, CDR1 is LNHDA and CDR2 is SQIVND (reference sequence). CDR3 length equals 13 residues. CDR3 bases: TGTGCCAGTAGGGGACTGATCACAGATACGCAGTATTTT. It translates to CASRGLITDTQYF.

This sequence joins TRBV10-1 and TRBJ2-1; TRBD1 matches 10 bases. The J segment lost 6 bases and the V segment lost 9 bases, leaving 11 bases of the junction unmatched. This CDR3 contains 15 residues. Per germline, CDR1 WNHNN and CDR2 SYGVQD (reference sequence). The CDR3 coding sequence is TGCGCCAGGGACGCCGGGACAGGGGAGTGCAATGAGCAGTTCTTC. Translated: CARDAGTGECNEQFF.

This clone has a single count. The chain carries TRBV5-4 and TRBJ1-1; D remains unclear. V was shortened by 3 bases and J by 5 bases, with 17 bases between the two germline ends. In germline, CDR1 is SGHNT, CDR2 YYREEE (reference sequence). This CDR3 contains 15 residues. The CDR3 reads CASSYGRPGVTEAFF. In nucleotides, the CDR3 is TGTGCCAGCAGCTACGGACGGCCAGGAGTGACTGAAGCTTTCTTT.

The J gene is TRBJ1-6, the V gene TRBV7-2; D uncertain. The CDR3 spans 12 residues. Germline lookup yields CDR1 SGHTA and CDR2 FQGNSA. The V and J ends lost 3 bases and 7 bases respectively, with 4 bases between them. The CDR3 loop reads CASSFLNSPLHF. The CDR3 DNA reads TGTGCCAGCAGCTTCCTAAATTCACCCCTCCACTTT.

The V and J genes are TRBV6-5 and TRBJ2-5; TRBD2 matches at 9 bases. The DNA end favors TRBJ2-7, so the J call may be wrong. There are 14 residues in the CDR3. From germline, CDR1 is MNHEY and CDR2 SVGAGI. CDR3 in amino acids: CASSSASGIREQYF. Here the CDR3 DNA reads TGTGCCAGCAGTTCGGCTAGCGGGATTCGCGAGCAGTACTTC.

The CDR3 region is CASSVGTGDEQYF. The CDR3 coding sequence is TGTGCCAGCAGTGTGGGGACAGGGGACGAGCAGTACTTC. The rearrangement joins TRBV27 to TRBJ2-7, with TRBD1 identical over 10 bases. With 5 bases clipped from V and 5 bases from J, the junction kept 3 bases outside the gene matches. The CDR3 is 13 residues long. Looked up from germline, CDR1 is MNHEY and CDR2 is SMNVEV (reference sequence).